Listed below are T cell receptor beta chains from one sample, sequenced in a study of T cell repertoires in cytomegalovirus infection. TCRdb redid the calling of the reads with MiXCR, one entry per CDR3 protein. The repertoire includes about 830,000 distinct CDR3 sequences, approximately 32% of them detected once, and around 11% sits in the top ten. These receptors have no identified antigens. This specimen was cultured CD8+ T cells from PBMCs, taken from culture after CMV antigen stimulation. The receptors here all came from a human donor in good health (CMV status not recorded). Some clones in this sample may be carry-over from other donors' samples. Both conserved end residues are part of each CDR3. D genes are given only for firm matches. Size tells how often a clone was seen (once, few, many) or the class of an expanded clone, and some rows leave it out.

clone size	D gene	J gene	V gene	CDR3 protein	CDR3 DNA
.	.	TRBJ2-1	TRBV7-7	CASSLAEAREQFF	TGTGCTAGCAGCTTAGCAGAAGCGCGGGAGCAGTTCTTC
.	.	TRBJ1-5	TRBV28	CASSLPYSNQPQHF	TGTGCCAGCAGTTTACCCTATAGCAATCAGCCCCAGCATTTT
few	TRBD1	TRBJ2-2	TRBV12-3/TRBV12-4	CASSFQTEGQGKDNGELFF	TGTGCCAGCAGCTTCCAAACCGAAGGACAGGGGAAAGACAACGGGGAGCTGTTTTTT
.	.	TRBJ1-1	TRBV12-3/TRBV12-4	CASSLTDGLATEAFF	TGTGCCAGCAGCCTTACAGACGGGTTGGCAACTGAAGCTTTCTTT
many	.	TRBJ1-4	TRBV7-2	CASSLEGNGEKLFF	TGTGCCAGCAGCTTAGAAGGGAACGGTGAAAAACTGTTTTTT
.	TRBD2	TRBJ2-1	TRBV4-1	CASSQELAGGQDEQFF	TGCGCCAGCAGCCAAGAGCTAGCGGGGGGTCAGGATGAGCAGTTCTTC
few	.	TRBJ2-5	TRBV7-9	CASSERLETQYF	TGTGCCAGCAGCGAGCGCCTAGAGACCCAGTACTTC
.	.	TRBJ2-1	TRBV2	CASVEKWGGPNEQFF	TGTGCCAGCGTGGAAAAGTGGGGGGGCCCGAATGAGCAGTTCTTC
few	TRBD1	TRBJ2-1	TRBV12-3/TRBV12-4	CASNRGAYNEQFF	TGTGCCAGCAACAGGGGGGCCTACAATGAGCAGTTCTTC
.	.	TRBJ2-7	TRBV27	CASSLSLGRPSSYEQYF	TGTGCCAGCAGTTTATCCCTAGGGAGGCCGAGCTCCTACGAGCAGTACTTC
few	TRBD1	TRBJ1-1	TRBV6-6	CASSETGGVNTEAFF	TGTGCCAGCAGTGAGACAGGGGGCGTGAACACTGAAGCTTTCTTT
few	.	TRBJ2-7	TRBV19	CASSIKQTYEQYF	TGTGCCAGTAGTATAAAACAGACCTACGAGCAGTACTTC
.	.	TRBJ2-5	TRBV7-9	CASSFVLQETQYF	TGTGCCAGCAGCTTTGTACTGCAAGAGACCCAGTACTTC
.	TRBD1	TRBJ1-2	TRBV6-6	CASSYSLRTGLTGYTF	TGTGCCAGCAGTTACTCTTTACGGACAGGATTAACGGGCTACACCTTC
few	.	TRBJ2-1	TRBV4-3	CASSQDWEQFF	TGCGCCAGCAGCCAAGACTGGGAGCAGTTCTTC
.	.	TRBJ1-1	TRBV6-1	CASSPGGLEAFF	TGTGCCAGCAGCCCCGGGGGGCTTGAAGCTTTCTTT
.	TRBD2	TRBJ2-5	TRBV7-3	CASSLIGGGSAQYF	TGTGCCAGCAGCTTAATTGGCGGGGGGTCGGCCCAGTACTTC
.	.	TRBJ2-5	TRBV6-6	CASSYGVSYQETQYF	TGTGCCAGCAGTTACGGGGTTTCGTACCAAGAGACCCAGTACTTC
.	.	TRBJ1-5	TRBV7-6	CASSPSWGDGNQPQHF	TGTGCCAGCAGCCCCTCATGGGGCGACGGCAATCAGCCCCAGCATTTT
few	TRBD1	TRBJ1-2	TRBV28	CASKSGGYYGYTF	TGTGCCAGCAAGTCAGGGGGCTACTATGGCTACACCTTC
.	TRBD1	TRBJ2-3	TRBV27	CASSPTGTGYTDTQYF	TGTGCCAGCAGTCCGACTGGGACAGGGTACACAGATACGCAGTATTTT
few	TRBD2	TRBJ2-5	TRBV7-8	CASSLAPAGAGETQYF	TGTGCCAGCAGCTTAGCCCCAGCGGGGGCAGGGGAGACCCAGTACTTC
few	TRBD1	TRBJ1-6	TRBV4-2	CASSQEKSDRRSPLHF	TGTGCCAGCAGCCAAGAGAAATCGGACAGGAGGTCACCCCTCCACTTT
few	.	TRBJ1-5	TRBV2	CASSRVEGDQPQHF	TGTGCCAGCAGTCGTGTCGAGGGGGACCAGCCCCAGCATTTT
.	.	TRBJ2-2	TRBV27	CASSLASFDGTGELFF	TGTGCCAGCAGTTTGGCCAGCTTCGATGGCACCGGGGAGCTGTTTTTT
many	TRBD1	TRBJ2-1	TRBV7-9	CASSPGTGAEVEQFF	TGTGCCAGCAGCCCCGGGACAGGGGCGGAAGTTGAGCAGTTCTTC
.	.	TRBJ2-5	TRBV6-1	CASSEWLYQETQYF	TGTGCCAGCAGTGAATGGTTGTACCAAGAGACCCAGTACTTC
few	.	TRBJ1-1	TRBV29-1	CSVDKDVGTEAFF	TGCAGCGTTGATAAAGACGTGGGCACTGAAGCTTTCTTT
.	.	TRBJ1-5	TRBV6-1	CASYKGQFNQPQHF	TGTGCCAGCTATAAGGGACAATTCAATCAGCCCCAGCATTTT
many	.	TRBJ1-2	TRBV7-8	CASSFMGTNYGYTF	TGTGCCAGCAGCTTTATGGGAACTAACTATGGCTACACCTTC
few	.	TRBJ1-5	TRBV19	CASSIEVGQNNQPQHF	TGTGCCAGTAGTATAGAGGTCGGACAGAACAATCAGCCCCAGCATTTT
many	TRBD2	TRBJ2-1	TRBV11-2	CASSSSGVGSYNEQFF	TGTGCCAGCAGCTCAAGCGGGGTAGGGTCCTACAATGAGCAGTTCTTC
few	.	TRBJ1-5	TRBV7-6	CASSLISGLTYQPQHF	TGTGCCAGCAGCTTGATTTCGGGACTGACTTATCAGCCCCAGCATTTT
.	.	TRBJ2-5	TRBV24-1	CATSDSFDRLETQYF	TGTGCCACCAGTGATAGCTTTGACAGATTAGAGACCCAGTACTTC
many	.	TRBJ2-1	TRBV7-6	CASSFEIQNYNEQFF	TGTGCCAGCAGCTTTGAAATACAGAACTACAATGAGCAGTTCTTC
.	.	TRBJ2-2	TRBV7-9	CASSPQEFSGELFF	TGTGCCAGCAGTCCGCAGGAGTTCAGCGGGGAGCTGTTTTTT
few	TRBD1	TRBJ2-1	TRBV14	CASSQETGVAYNEQFF	TGTGCCAGCAGCCAAGAGACAGGGGTGGCCTACAATGAGCAGTTCTTC
few	.	TRBJ1-4	TRBV12-3/TRBV12-4	CASSYGGGGTNEKLFF	TGTGCCAGCAGTTATGGGGGTGGGGGGACTAATGAAAAACTGTTTTTT
many	TRBD1	TRBJ2-3	TRBV7-9	CASSLGSLRGLGTDTQYF	TGTGCCAGCAGCTTAGGGTCCCTTAGGGGGCTAGGCACAGATACGCAGTATTTT
.	.	TRBJ1-1	TRBV4-3	CASSQDGRGDLNTEAFF	TGCGCCAGCAGCCAAGATGGAAGGGGTGATCTGAACACTGAAGCTTTCTTT
many	TRBD2	TRBJ2-5	TRBV7-2	CASSSRLAGGPKETQYF	TGTGCCAGCAGCTCACGACTAGCGGGGGGGCCGAAAGAGACCCAGTACTTC
.	.	TRBJ2-4	TRBV3-1	CASSQVAARGIQYF	TGTGCCAGCAGCCAAGTGGCAGCTAGGGGCATTCAGTACTTC
many	.	TRBJ2-3	TRBV7-2	CASSLIRGTSTDTQYF	TGTGCCAGCAGCTTAATCAGGGGAACTAGCACAGATACGCAGTATTTT
.	.	TRBJ2-2	TRBV28	CASSGKENTGELFF	TGTGCCAGCAGTGGAAAAGAAAACACCGGGGAGCTGTTTTTT
.	.	TRBJ2-1	TRBV6-6	CASSYGGMGGNEQFF	TGTGCCAGCAGTTACGGCGGGATGGGTGGTAATGAGCAGTTCTTC